This record looks at one T cell receptor beta chain sequence and its context. These data originate in a study of blood T cell repertoires in COVID-19. At the level of the study: PBMCs, B-cell-depleted T cells, or T cells were the source of the cDNA or gDNA that made up the material.

Germline CDR1 SNHLY, CDR2 FYNNEI. V shed 6 bases and J 6 bases; nucleotides not matched to a gene: 9. This CDR3 has 14 amino acids. Original data processing: Amplified reference gene primers provided the basis for estimating nucleated cell counts. Clones were read by immunoSEQ multiplex PCR, and TCRdb kept only the in-frame ones, dropping some. V and J calls and clone size are copied from that table; D and trimming were computed from the DNA. The profile shows 150,000 to 200,000 clones, less than 90% of them singletons. The chain links TRBV2 to TRBJ2-3; TRBD1 matches at 7 bases. Sequenced: peripheral blood. This clonotype originated in a man between 65 and 85 years old with active or convalescent COVID-19. The chain's CDR3 is CASSPQGVSDTQYF. In DNA, the CDR3 is TGTGCCAGCAGCCCCCAGGGGGTTTCGGATACGCAGTATTTT.